The TCR beta chain under discussion was sequenced for a study of regulatory T cells in long-lasting Graves disease. Germline CDR1 and CDR2: SQVTM and ANQGSEA. The CDR3 sequence is 16 residues long. Trimming removed 1 base at V and 2 bases at J, with 17 bases between. Described time point: persistent/refractory GD, antithyroid drugs over 5 years with positive TRAb. Generation of the TCR library employed RNA extracted from PBMCs. American Thyroid Association guidelines were used to diagnose Graves' disease. TCR beta libraries were built with iRepertoire HTBI primers and Arm-PCR of CDR3 regions. Original data processing: The samples yielded about 60 TRBV and some 15 TRBJ segments. TCRdb itself ran the multiplex PCR reads through MiXCR, one entry per CDR3 protein. TCRdb, not the original authors, processed these V and J calls. The repertoire consists of 500,000 to 700,000 distinct CDR3 sequences, with approximately 29% occurring once and the leading ten covering 42%.

In this sample, this clonotype turned up a few times. This TCR derives from a female donor with Graves disease. The sample here was peripheral blood mononuclear cells (PBMCs), taken when the disease was refractory, from a patient treated with antithyroid drugs. The chain uses TRBV29-1 and TRBJ2-5; D is unclear. The CDR3 nucleotides read TGCAGCGTTGAAGGATATTTAGGTAACAGACAAGAGACCCAGTACTTC. Translating it yields CSVEGYLGNRQETQYF.